This T cell receptor beta chain was profiled in a study of T cell changes during pregnancy in multiple sclerosis. Repertoires were generated with immunoSEQ multiplex PCR, while TCRdb's copy carries only in-frame clones and drops some. The sample holds tens of thousands of clones, approximately 92% seen once. From germline, CDR1 is LNHDA and CDR2 SQIVND (reference sequence). J was trimmed by 6 bases and V by 5 bases; bases with no gene match: 7. There are 15 residues in the CDR3. The TCR was taken from a female donor in good health, enrolled as a control in a pregnancy study. The specimen comprised peripheral blood, sampled in the second trimester of pregnancy. The chain has TRBV19 and TRBJ2-2; 9 bases are shared with TRBD2. The CDR3 DNA reads as TGTGCCAGTAGTCCAGGCGGGGGGGTGGCCGGGGAGCTGTTTTTT. Protein: CASSPGGGVAGELFF.